The sequence of this T cell receptor (beta chain) was determined in a study of T-cell memory formation after mild COVID-19. The CDR3 has 13 residues. The V and J ends lost 5 bases and 8 bases, in that order; junction bases with no gene match: 2. Per the germline V gene, CDR1 is SGDLS and CDR2 is YYNGEE. TCRdb used MiXCR to reprocess the 5' RACE reads, holding one entry per CDR3 protein. The sample carries about 190,000 distinct CDR3 sequences, 27% recorded once. The source of this sequence is an adult woman who had mild COVID-19 (a few samples of this study predate the infection). Cell type and time point are not known. The rearrangement links TRBV9 to TRBJ2-1; 12 bases agree with TRBD2. The sequenced sample was PBMCs or a T cell subset sorted from them (not recorded which). The DNA of the CDR3 is TGTGCCAGCAGGACTAGCGGGAGTGATGAGCAGTTCTTC. Translation gives CASRTSGSDEQFF.